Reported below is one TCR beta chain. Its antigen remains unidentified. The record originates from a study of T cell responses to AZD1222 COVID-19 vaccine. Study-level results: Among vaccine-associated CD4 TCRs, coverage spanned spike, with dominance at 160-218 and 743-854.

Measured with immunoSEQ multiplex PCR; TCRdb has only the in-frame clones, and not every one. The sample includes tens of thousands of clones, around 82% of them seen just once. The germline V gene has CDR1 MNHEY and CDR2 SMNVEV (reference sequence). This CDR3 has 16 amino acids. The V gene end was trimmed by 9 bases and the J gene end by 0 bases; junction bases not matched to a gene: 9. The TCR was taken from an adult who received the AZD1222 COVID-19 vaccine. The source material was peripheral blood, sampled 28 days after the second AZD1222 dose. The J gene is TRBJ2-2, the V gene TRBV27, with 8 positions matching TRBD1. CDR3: CASYTQGAANTGELFF. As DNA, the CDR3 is TGTGCCAGTTACACGCAGGGGGCCGCGAACACCGGGGAGCTGTTTTTT.